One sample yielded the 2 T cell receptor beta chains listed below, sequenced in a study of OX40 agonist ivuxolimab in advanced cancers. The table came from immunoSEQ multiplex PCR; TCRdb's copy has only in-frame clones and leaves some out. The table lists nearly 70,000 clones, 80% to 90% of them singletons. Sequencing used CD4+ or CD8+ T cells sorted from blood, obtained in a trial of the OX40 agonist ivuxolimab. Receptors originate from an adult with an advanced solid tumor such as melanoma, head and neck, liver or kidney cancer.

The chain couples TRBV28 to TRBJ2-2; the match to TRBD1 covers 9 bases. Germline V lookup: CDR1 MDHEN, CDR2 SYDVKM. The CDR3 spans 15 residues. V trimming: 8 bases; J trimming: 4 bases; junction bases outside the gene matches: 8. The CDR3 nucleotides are TGTGCCAGCGTTACACAGGGGGCCGGCACCGGGGAGCTGTTTTTT. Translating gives CASVTQGAGTGELFF.

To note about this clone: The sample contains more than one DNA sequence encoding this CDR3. DNA of the CDR3: TGCGCCAGCAGCTTGGAAGGGGGAAATCAGCCCCAGCATTTT. Amino acid sequence: CASSLEGGNQPQHF. The rearrangement links TRBV5-1 to TRBJ1-5; a weak D match, TRBD1 (6 bases). Germline CDR1 and CDR2: SGHRS and YFSETQ. Deletions cut 0 bases from V and 4 bases from J, with 8 bases between. The CDR3 contains 14 residues.